This T cell receptor (beta chain) was captured by sequencing in a study of response to subunit inactivated influenza vaccine. MiXCR, applied by TCRdb to the RT-PCR reads, yields one record per CDR3 protein. The table has 150,000 or so distinct CDR3 sequences, approximately 10% seen once. Only a few counts were recorded for this clonotype. Sequences were derived from non-naive T cells sorted from PBMCs, sampled about 6 weeks after vaccination. The TCR comes from a middle-aged man who received an inactivated influenza vaccine.

Here the CDR3 DNA reads TGTGCCAGCAGTTCCTTGGGACGCCGGCAGTATTTT. The encoded protein is CASSSLGRRQYF. The V and J genes are TRBV6-5 and TRBJ2-3, with D perhaps TRBD1 or TRBD2 (5 bases each). The germline CDR1 and CDR2 sequences are MNHEY and SVGAGI. Trimming shortened V by 4 bases and J by 11 bases, and 13 bases separated the two germline ends. The CDR3 runs 12 residues.